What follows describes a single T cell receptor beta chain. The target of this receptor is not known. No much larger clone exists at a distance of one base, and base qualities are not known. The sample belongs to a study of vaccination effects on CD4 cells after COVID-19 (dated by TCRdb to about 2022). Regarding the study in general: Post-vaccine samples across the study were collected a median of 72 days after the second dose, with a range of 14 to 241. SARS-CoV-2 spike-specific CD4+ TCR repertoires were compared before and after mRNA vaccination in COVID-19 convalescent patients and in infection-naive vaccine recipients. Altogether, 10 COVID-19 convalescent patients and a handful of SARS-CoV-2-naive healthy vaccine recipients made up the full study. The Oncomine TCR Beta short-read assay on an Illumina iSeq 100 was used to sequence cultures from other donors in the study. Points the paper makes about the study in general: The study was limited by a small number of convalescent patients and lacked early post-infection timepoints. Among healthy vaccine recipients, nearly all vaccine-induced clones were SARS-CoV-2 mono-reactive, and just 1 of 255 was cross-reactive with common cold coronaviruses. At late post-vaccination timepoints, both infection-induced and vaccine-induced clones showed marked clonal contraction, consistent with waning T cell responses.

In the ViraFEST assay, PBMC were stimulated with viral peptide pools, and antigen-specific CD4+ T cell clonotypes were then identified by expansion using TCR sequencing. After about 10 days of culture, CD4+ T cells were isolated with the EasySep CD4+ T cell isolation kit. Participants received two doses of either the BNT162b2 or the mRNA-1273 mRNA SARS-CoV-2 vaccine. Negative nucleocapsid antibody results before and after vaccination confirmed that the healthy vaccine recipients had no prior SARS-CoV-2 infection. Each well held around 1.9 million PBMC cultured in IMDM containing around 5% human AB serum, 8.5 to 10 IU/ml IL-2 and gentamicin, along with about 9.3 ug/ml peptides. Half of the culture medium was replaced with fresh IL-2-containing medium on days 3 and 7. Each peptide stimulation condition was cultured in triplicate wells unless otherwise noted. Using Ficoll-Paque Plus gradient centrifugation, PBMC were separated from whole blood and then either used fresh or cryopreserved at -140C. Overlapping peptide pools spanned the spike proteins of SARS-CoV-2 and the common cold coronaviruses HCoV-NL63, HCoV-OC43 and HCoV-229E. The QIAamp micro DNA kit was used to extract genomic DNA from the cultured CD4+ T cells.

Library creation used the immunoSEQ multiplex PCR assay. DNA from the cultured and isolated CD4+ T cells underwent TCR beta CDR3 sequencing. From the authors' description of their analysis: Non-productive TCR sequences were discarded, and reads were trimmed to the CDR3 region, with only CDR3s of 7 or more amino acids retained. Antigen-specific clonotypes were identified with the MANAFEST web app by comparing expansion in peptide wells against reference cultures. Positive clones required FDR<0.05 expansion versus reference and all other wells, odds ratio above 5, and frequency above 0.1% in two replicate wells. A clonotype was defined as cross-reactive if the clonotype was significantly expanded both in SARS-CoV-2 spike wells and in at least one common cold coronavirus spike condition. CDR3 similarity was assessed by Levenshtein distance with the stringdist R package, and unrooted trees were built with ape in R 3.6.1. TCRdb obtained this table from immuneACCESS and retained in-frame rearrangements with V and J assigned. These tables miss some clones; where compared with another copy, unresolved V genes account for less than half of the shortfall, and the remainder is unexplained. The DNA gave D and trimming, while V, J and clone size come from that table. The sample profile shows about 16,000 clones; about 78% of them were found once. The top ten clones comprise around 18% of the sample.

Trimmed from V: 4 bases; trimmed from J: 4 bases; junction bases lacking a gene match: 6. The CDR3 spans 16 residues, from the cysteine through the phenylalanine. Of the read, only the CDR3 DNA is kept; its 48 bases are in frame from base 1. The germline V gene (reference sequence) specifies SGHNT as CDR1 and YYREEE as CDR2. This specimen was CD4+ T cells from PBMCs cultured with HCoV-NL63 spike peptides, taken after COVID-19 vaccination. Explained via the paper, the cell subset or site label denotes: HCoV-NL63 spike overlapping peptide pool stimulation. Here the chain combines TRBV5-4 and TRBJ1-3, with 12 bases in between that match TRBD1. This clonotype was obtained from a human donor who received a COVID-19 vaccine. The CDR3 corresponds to CASSLGQGAVGNTIYF. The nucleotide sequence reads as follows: TGTGCCAGCAGCCTGGGACAGGGGGCGGTCGGAAACACCATATATTTT.